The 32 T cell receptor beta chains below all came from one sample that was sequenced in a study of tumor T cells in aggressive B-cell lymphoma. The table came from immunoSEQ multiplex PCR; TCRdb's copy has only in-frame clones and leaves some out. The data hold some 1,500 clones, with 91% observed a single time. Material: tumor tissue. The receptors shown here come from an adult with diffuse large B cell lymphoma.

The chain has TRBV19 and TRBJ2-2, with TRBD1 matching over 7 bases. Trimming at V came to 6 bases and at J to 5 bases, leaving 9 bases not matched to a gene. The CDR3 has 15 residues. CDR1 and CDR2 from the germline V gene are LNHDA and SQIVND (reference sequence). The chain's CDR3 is CASSLDRVGTGELFF. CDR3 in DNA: TGTGCCAGTAGCCTCGACAGGGTGGGGACCGGGGAGCTGTTTTTT.

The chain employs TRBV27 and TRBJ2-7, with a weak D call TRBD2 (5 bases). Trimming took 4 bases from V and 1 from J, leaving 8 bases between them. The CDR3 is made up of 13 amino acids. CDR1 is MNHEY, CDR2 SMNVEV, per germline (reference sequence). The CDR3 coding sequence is TGTGCCAGCAGTTCGGGAACTTCCTACGAGCAGTACTTC. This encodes CASSSGTSYEQYF.

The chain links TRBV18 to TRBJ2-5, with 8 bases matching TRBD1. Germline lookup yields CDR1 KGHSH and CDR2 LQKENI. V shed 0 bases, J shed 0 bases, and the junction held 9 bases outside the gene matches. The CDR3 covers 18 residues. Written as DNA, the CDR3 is TGTGCCAGCTCACCACCCGTGGGGACAGGCCTGTACCAAGAGACCCAGTACTTC. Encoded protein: CASSPPVGTGLYQETQYF. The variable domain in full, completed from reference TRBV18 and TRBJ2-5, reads NAGVMQNPRHLVRRRGQEARLRCSPMKGHSHVYWYRQLPEEGLKFMVYLQKENIIDESGMPKERFSAEFPKEGPSILRIQQVVRGDSAAYFCASSPPVGTGLYQETQYFGPGTRLLVL.

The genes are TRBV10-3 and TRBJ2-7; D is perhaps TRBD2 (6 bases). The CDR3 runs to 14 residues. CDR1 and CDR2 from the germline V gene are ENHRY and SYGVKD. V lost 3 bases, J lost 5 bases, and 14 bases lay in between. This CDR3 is CAISDPGTEDEQYF. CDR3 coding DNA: TGTGCCATCAGTGATCCCGGGACTGAGGACGAGCAGTACTTC.

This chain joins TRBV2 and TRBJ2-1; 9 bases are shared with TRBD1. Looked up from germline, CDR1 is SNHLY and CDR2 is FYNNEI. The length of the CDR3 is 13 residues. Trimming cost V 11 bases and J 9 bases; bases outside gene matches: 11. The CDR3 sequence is CAAPRTGVVEQFF. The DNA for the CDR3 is TGTGCCGCCCCCCGGACAGGGGTGGTTGAGCAGTTCTTC.

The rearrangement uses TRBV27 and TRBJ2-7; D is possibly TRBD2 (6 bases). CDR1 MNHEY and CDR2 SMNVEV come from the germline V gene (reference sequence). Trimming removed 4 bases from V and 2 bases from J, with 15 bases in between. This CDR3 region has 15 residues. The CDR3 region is CASSSVGWGAYEQYF. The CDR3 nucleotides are TGTGCCAGCAGTTCCGTAGGATGGGGGGCCTACGAGCAGTACTTC.

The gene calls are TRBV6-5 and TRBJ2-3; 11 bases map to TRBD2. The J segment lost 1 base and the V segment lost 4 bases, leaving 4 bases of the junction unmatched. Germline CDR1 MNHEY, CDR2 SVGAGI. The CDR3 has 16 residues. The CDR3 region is CASSWVAGGGTDTQYF. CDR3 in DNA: TGTGCCAGCAGTTGGGTAGCGGGAGGGGGCACAGATACGCAGTATTTT.

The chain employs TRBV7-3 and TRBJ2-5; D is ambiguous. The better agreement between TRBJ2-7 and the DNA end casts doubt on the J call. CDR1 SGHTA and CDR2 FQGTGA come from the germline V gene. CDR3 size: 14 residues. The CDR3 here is CASSLSGSSYEQYF. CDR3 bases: TGTGCCAGCAGCTTAAGCGGCAGCTCCTACGAGCAGTACTTC.

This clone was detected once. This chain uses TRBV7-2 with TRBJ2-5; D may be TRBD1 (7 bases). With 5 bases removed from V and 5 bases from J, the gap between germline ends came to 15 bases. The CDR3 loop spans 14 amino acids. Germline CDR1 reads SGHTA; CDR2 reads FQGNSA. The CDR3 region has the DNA TGTGCCAGCAGCCCCAGACAGGGAGGTGAGACCCAGTACTTC. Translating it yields CASSPRQGGETQYF.

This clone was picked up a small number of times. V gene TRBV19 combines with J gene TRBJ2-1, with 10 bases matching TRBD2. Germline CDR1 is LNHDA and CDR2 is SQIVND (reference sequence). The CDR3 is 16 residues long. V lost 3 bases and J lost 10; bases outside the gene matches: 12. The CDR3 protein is CASSMSGRAPGGEQFF. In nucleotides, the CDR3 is TGTGCCAGTAGTATGAGCGGGAGGGCCCCCGGTGGAGAGCAGTTCTTC. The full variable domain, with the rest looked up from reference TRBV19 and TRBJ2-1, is DGGITQSPKYLFRKEGQNVTLSCEQNLNHDAMYWYRQDPGQGLRLIYYSQIVNDFQKGDIAEGYSVSREKKESFPLTVTSAQKNPTAFYLCASSMSGRAPGGEQFFGPGTRLTVL.

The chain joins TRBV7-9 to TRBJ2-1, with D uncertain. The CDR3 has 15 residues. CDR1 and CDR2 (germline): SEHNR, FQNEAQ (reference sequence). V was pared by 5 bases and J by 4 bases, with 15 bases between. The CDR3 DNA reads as TGTGCCAGCAGCCCCGAACAGAAAATTTACAATGAGCAGTTCTTC. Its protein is CASSPEQKIYNEQFF.

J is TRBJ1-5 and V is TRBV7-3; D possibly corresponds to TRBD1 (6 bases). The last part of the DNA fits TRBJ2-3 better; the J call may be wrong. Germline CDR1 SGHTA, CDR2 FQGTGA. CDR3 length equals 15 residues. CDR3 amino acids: CASSLSDRTHQPQYF. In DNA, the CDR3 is TGTGCCAGCAGCTTATCTGACAGGACTCATCAGCCCCAGTATTTT.

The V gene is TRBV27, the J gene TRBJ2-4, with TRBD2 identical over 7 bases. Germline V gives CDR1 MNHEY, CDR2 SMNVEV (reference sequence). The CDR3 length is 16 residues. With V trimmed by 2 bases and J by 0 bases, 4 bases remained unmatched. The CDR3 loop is CASSLNSGLAKNIQYF. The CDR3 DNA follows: TGTGCCAGCAGTTTAAATAGCGGGCTAGCCAAAAACATTCAGTACTTC.

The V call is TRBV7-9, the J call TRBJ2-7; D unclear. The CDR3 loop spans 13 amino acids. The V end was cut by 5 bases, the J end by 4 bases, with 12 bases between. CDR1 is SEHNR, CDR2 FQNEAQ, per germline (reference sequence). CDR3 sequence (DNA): TGTGCCAGCAGCAGACGAGAGGAATACGAGCAGTACTTC. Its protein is CASSRREEYEQYF.

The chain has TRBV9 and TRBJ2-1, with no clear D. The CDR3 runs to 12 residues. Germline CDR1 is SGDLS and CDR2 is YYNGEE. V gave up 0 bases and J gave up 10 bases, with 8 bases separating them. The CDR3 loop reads CASSVGADEQFF. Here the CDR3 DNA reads TGTGCCAGCAGCGTAGGGGCAGACGAGCAGTTCTTC.

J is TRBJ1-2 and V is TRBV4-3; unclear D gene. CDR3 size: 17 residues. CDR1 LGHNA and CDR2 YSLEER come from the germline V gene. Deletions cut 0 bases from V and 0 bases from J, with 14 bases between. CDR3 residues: CASSQDLATRANYGYTF. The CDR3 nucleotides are TGCGCCAGCAGCCAAGATCTCGCGACACGAGCTAACTATGGCTACACCTTC.

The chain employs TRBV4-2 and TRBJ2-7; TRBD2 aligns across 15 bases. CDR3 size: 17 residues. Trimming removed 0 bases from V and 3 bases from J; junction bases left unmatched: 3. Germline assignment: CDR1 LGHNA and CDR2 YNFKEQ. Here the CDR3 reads CASSQEGGLAGGYEQYF. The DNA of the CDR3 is TGTGCCAGCAGCCAAGAAGGGGGACTAGCGGGGGGCTACGAGCAGTACTTC.

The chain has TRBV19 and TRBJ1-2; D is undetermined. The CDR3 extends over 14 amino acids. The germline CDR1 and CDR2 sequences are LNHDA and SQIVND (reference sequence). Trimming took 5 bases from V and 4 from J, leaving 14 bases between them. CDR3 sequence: CASSSLESGYGYTF. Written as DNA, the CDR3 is TGTGCCAGTAGTTCTTTGGAATCAGGCTATGGCTACACCTTC.

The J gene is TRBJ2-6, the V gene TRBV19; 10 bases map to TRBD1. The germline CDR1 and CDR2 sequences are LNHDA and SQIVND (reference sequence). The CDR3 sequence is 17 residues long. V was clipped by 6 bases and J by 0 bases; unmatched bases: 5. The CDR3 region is CASSSGTGASGANVLTF. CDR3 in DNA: TGTGCCAGTAGCTCCGGGACAGGGGCCTCTGGGGCCAACGTCCTGACTTTC.

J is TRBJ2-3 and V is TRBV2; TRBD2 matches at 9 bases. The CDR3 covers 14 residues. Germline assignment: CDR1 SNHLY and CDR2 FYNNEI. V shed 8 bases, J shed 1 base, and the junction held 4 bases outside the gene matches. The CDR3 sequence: CASPPSGGTDTQYF. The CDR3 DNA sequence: TGTGCCAGCCCGCCTAGCGGGGGCACAGATACGCAGTATTTT.

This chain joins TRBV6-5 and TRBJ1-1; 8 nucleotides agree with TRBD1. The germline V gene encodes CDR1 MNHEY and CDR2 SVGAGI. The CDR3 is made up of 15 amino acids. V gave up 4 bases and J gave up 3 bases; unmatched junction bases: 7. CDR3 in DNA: TGTGCCAGCAGTTTTCGGACAGGGTATCACACTGAAGCTTTCTTT. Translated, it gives CASSFRTGYHTEAFF.

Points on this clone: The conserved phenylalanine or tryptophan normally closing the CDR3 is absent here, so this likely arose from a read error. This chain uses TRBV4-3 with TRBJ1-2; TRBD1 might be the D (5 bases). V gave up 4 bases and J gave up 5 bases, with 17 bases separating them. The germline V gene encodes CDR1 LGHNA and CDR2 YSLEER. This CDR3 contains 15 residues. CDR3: CASSPGGDDGYGYTL. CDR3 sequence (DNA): TGCGCCAGCAGCCCGGGGGGGGACGATGGTTATGGCTACACCCTC.

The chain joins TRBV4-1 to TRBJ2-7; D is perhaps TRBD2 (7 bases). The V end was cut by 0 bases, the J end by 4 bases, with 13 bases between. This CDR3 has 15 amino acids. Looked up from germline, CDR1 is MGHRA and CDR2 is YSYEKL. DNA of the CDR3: TGCGCCAGCAGCCAAGACCCGGGGGGCGCGTACGAGCAGTACTTC. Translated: CASSQDPGGAYEQYF.

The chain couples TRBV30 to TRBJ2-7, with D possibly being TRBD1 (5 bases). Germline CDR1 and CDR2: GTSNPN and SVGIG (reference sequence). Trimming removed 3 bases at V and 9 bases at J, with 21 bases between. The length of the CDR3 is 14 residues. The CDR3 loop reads CAWSASKGRRAQYF. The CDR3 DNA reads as TGTGCCTGGAGCGCATCTAAGGGGCGAAGGGCGCAGTACTTC.

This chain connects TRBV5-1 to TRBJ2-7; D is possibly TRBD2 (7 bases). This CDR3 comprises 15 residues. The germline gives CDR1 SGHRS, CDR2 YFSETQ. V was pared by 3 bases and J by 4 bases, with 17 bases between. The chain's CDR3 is CASSSEGGARYEQYF. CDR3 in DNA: TGCGCCAGCAGCTCCGAAGGGGGGGCGCGGTACGAGCAGTACTTC.

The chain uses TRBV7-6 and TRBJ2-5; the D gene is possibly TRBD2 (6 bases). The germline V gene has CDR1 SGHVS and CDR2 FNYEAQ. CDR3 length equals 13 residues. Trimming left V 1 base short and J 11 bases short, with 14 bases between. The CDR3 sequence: CASSLGVEGRQYF. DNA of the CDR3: TGTGCCAGCAGCTTAGGGGTGGAGGGAAGGCAGTACTTC.

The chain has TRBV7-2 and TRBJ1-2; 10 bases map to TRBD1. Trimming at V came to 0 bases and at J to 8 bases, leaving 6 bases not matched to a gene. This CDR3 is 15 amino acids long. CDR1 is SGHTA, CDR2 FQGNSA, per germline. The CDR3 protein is CASSLARGTGVGYTF. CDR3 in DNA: TGTGCCAGCAGCTTAGCGCGCGGGACAGGGGTCGGCTACACCTTC.

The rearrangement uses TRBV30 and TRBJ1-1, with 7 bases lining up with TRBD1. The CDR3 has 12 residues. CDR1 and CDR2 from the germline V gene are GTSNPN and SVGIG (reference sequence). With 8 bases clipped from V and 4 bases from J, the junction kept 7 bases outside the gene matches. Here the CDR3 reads CAGTVKITEAFF. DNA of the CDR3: TGTGCCGGGACAGTAAAGATCACTGAAGCTTTCTTT.

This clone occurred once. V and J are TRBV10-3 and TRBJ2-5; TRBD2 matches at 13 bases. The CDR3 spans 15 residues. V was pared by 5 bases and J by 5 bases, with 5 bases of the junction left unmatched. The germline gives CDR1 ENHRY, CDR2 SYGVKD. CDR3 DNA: TGTGCCATCAGTTACGGACTAGCGGGAGAGGAGACCCAGTACTTC. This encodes CAISYGLAGEETQYF.

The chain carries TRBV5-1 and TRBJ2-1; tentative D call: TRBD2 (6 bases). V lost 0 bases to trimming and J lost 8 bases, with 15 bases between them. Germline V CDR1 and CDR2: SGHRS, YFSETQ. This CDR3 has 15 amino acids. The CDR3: CASSLELASKDEQFF. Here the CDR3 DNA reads TGCGCCAGCAGCTTGGAACTAGCCAGTAAGGATGAGCAGTTCTTC.

Here the CDR3 DNA reads TGCGCCAGCAGCCAAGATCCAGGGGGAAGTACAGATACGCAGTATTTT. Its protein product is CASSQDPGGSTDTQYF. The rearrangement joins TRBV4-1 to TRBJ2-3, with 7 nucleotides matching TRBD1. The CDR3 has 16 residues. The V and J ends lost 0 bases and 3 bases, in that order; junction bases with no gene match: 6. Germline loops: CDR1 MGHRA, CDR2 YSYEKL.

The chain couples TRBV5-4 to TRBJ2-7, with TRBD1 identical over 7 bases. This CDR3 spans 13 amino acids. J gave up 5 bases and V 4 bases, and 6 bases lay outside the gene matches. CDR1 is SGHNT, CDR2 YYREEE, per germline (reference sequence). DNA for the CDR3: TGTGCCAGCAGCGACAGGGACAGAGACGAGCAGTACTTC. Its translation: CASSDRDRDEQYF.